This T cell receptor (beta chain) was identified in a study of Ad26.COV2.S vaccination and SARS-CoV-2 variants. Treatment indicated: roughly 20 received Ad26.COV2.S at low or high dose, single or two shots; several received placebo; per-sample allocation not given. The samples were gathered on day 63 after the first injection of vaccine or placebo. CDR1 is LNHNV and CDR2 is YYDKDF in the germline V gene (reference sequence). The CDR3 extends over 15 amino acids. Trimming at V came to 1 base and at J to 4 bases, leaving 1 base not matched to a gene. This table comes from immunoSEQ multiplex PCR, and its TCRdb copy is limited to in-frame clones, with some not included. The sample carries around 450,000 clones, 88% recorded once.

The receptor was derived from a person between 18 and 65 years old who received the Ad26.COV2.S COVID-19 vaccine or a placebo. The chain joins TRBV15 to TRBJ1-1, with 12 positions matching TRBD1. The sample in question was peripheral blood, obtained in a trial of Ad26.COV2.S vaccine versus placebo. The CDR3 nucleotides are TGTGCCACCAGCAGAGGGGACAGGGGGCCCACTGAAGCTTTCTTT. It encodes CATSRGDRGPTEAFF.